The present T cell receptor (beta chain) was sequenced within a study of cytomegalovirus exposure and HLA in healthy donors. Findings of the study overall: Some public TCRs appeared in many individuals, while most sequences were rare. The study labeled 170 or so TCR beta chains cytomegalovirus-associated.

V lost 3 bases and J 5 bases, leaving 7 bases between the germline ends. The germline V gene encodes CDR1 KGHSH and CDR2 LQKENI. The CDR3 runs 13 residues. Remarks on this clone: What it binds is not known.

Some clones are missing from TCRdb's copy, which holds only in-frame ones; the method was immunoSEQ multiplex PCR. This table has 150,000 to 200,000 clones, approximately 86% appearing once. This clonotype was obtained from a man between 18 and 29 years old in good health and CMV-seropositive. This chain connects TRBV18 to TRBJ1-4; D is uncertain. The sequenced material came from PBMCs. CDR3 region: CASSPPGNEKLFF. The DNA for the CDR3 is TGTGCCAGCTCACCCCCGGGGAATGAAAAACTGTTTTTT.